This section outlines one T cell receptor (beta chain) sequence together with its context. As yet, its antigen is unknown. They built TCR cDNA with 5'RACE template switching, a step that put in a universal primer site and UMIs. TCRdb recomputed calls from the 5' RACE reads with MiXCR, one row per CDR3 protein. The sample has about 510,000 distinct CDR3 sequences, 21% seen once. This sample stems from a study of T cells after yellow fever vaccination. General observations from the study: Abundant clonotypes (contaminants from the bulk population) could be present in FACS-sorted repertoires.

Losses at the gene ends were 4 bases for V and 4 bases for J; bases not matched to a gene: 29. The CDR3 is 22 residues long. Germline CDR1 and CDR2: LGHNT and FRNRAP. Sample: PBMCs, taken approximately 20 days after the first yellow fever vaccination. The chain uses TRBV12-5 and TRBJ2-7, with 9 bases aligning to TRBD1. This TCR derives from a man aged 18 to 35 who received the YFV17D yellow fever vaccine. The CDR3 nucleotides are TGTGCTAGTGGTTCGCCTGAAGAGAGGGCACCCGACGACCGGGACAGGGAATACGAGCAGTACTTC. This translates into CASGSPEERAPDDRDREYEQYF.